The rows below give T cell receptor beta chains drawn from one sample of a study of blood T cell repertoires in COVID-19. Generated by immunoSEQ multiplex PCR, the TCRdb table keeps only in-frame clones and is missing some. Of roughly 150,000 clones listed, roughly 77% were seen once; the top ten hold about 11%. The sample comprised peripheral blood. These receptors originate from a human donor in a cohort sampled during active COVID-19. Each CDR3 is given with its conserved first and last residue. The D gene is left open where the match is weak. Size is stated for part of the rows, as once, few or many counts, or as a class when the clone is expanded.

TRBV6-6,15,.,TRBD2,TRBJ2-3,TGTGCCAGCAGTCCCCGGACTAGCGGCACAGATACGCAGTATTTT,CASSPRTSGTDTQYF
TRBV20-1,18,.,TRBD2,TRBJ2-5,TGCAGTGCTAGTTCTGCTCGGACTAGCGGGAGGGCCTCAGAGACCCAGTACTTC,CSASSARTSGRASETQYF
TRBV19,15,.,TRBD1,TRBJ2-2,TGTGCCAGTTCGGGACAGGGCCAATGGACCGGGGAGCTGTTTTTT,CASSGQGQWTGELFF
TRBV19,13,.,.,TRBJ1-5,TGTGCCAGTAGTATGGGGACACCCCAGTCCCAGCATTTT,CASSMGTPQSQHF
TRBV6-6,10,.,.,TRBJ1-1,TGTGCCACCGGGGGAATTGAAGCTTTCTTT,CATGGIEAFF
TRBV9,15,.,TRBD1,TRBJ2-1,TGTGCCAGCAGCCTTACGACAGGGGGCCTCGATGAGCAGTTCTTC,CASSLTTGGLDEQFF
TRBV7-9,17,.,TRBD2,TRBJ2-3,TGTGCCAGCAGCTTAGGGACTAGCGGTGCTAGCACAGATACGCAGTATTTT,CASSLGTSGASTDTQYF
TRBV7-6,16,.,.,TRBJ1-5,TGTGCCAGCAGCCCCTTTGCGATTTTAGGGGGTCAGCCCCAGCATTTT,CASSPFAILGGQPQHF
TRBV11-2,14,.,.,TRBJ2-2,TGTGCCAGCAGCTTGTACAGGGTGGCCGGGGAGCTGTTTTTT,CASSLYRVAGELFF
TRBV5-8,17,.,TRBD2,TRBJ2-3,TGTGCCAGCATCCTTGGGATAGCGGGATTACTCACAGATACGCAGTATTTT,CASILGIAGLLTDTQYF
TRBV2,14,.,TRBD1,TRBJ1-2,TGTGCCAGCAGGGGGGACAGCAATAACTATGGCTACACCTTC,CASRGDSNNYGYTF
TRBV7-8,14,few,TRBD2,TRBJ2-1,TGTGCCAGCAGCCCCAGGGAAGGGAGGGACGAGCAGTTCTTC,CASSPREGRDEQFF
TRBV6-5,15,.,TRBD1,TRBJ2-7,TGTGCCAGCAGGCGTCAGGGGGCGTCCAGCTACGAGCAGTACTTC,CASRRQGASSYEQYF
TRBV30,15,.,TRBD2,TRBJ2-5,TGTGCCTGGAGTCCCGGGACTAGCGGTCAAGAGACCCAGTACTTC,CAWSPGTSGQETQYF
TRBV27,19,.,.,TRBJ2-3,TGTGCCAGCAGTTTAGTGCTGGGCCTACAGCCCAGTTTTTTAGATACGCAGTATTTT,CASSLVLGLQPSFLDTQYF
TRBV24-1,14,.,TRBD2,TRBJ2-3,TGTGCCACCAGTGAGGGTAGCGGGCCAGATACGCAGTATTTT,CATSEGSGPDTQYF
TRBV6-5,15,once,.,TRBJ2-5,TGTGCCAGTCTAATAATACAGGGGACTGGGGAGACCCAGTACTTC,CASLIIQGTGETQYF
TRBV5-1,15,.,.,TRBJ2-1,TGCGCCAGCAGCTGGACTACAAGTCCAAACAATGAGCAGTTCTTC,CASSWTTSPNNEQFF
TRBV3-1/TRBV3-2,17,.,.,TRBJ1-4,TGTGCCAGCAGCCAAGATATAGAGGCTGCTACTAATGAAAAACTGTTTTTT,CASSQDIEAATNEKLFF
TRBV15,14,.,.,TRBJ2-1,TGTGCCACCAGCAGAGGCGGGAAGGTGAATGAGCAGTTCTTC,CATSRGGKVNEQFF
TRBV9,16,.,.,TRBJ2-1,TGTGCCAGCAGCCCGCAACTAGGGAGCTCCTACAATGAGCAGTTCTTC,CASSPQLGSSYNEQFF
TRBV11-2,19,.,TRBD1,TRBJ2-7,TGTGCCAGCAGCTTAGGGGGGCAGGGGGCGTCCACCTTCTCCTACGAGCAGTACTTC,CASSLGGQGASTFSYEQYF
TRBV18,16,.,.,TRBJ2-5,TGTGCCAGCTCACCAACACGACTAGACGGAGGAGAGACCCAGTACTTC,CASSPTRLDGGETQYF
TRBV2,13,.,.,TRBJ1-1,TGTGCCAGCAGTCAGGACAGAGACACTGAAGCTTTCTTT,CASSQDRDTEAFF
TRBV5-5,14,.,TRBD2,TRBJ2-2,TGTGCCAGCCGAATGGCAGCGGGGACCGGGGAGCTGTTTTTT,CASRMAAGTGELFF
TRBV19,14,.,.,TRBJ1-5,TGTGCCAGTAGTATTATTACGGGCAATCAGCCCCAGCATTTT,CASSIITGNQPQHF
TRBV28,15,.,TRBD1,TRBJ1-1,TGTGCCAGCAGTTTATTGCAGGGGGCGCACACTGAAGCTTTCTTT,CASSLLQGAHTEAFF
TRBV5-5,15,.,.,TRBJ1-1,TGTGCCAGCAGCTTGGGCGGGGTACCGAACACTGAAGCTTTCTTT,CASSLGGVPNTEAFF
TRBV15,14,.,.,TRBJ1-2,TGTGCCACCAGCAGAGATAGAGGCTGGGAGGGCTACACCTTC,CATSRDRGWEGYTF
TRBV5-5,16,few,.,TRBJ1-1,TGTGCCAGCAGCTCCCCTCTGACAAAGGAGAACACTGAAGCTTTCTTT,CASSSPLTKENTEAFF
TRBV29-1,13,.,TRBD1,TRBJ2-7,TGCAGCGTGGGACAGGGGGCTATGTACGAGCAGTACTTC,CSVGQGAMYEQYF
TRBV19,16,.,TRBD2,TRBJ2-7,TGTGCCAGTAGTATCGCACTAGCGGGGACCTCCTACGAGCAGTACTTC,CASSIALAGTSYEQYF
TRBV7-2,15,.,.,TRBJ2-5,TGTGCCAGCAGCTTAGGGAGGGGCCACCAAGAGACCCAGTACTTC,CASSLGRGHQETQYF
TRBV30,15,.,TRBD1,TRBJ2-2,TGTGCCTGGAGTCGTTGGACAGGGTTGATCGGGGAGCTGTTTTTT,CAWSRWTGLIGELFF
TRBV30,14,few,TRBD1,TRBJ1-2,TGTGCCTGGAGTGTAAGGGACAGGAGGTATGGCTACACCTTC,CAWSVRDRRYGYTF
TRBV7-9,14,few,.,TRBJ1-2,TGTGCCAGCAGCTTAATGGACTTTCTCTATGGCTACACCTTC,CASSLMDFLYGYTF
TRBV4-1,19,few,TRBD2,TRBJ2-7,TGCGCCAGCAGCCTCGCCGGGACTAGCGGGAGGGGTGGGACCTACGAGCAGTACTTC,CASSLAGTSGRGGTYEQYF
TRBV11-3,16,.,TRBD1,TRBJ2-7,TGTGCCAGCAGCTTAGACCTACGGACAGGGTACTACGAGCAGTACTTC,CASSLDLRTGYYEQYF
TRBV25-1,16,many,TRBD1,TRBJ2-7,TGTGCCAGCAAGGGGACAGGGGGGGTTTTGTCCTACGAGCAGTACTTC,CASKGTGGVLSYEQYF
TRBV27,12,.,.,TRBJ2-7,.,CASSSSGGEQYF
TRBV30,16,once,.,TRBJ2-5,TGTGCCTGGAGTGTATCGGCGGGGCCGTACCAAGAGACCCAGTACTTC,CAWSVSAGPYQETQYF
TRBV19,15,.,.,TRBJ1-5,TGTGCCAGTAGGTCAGGACAGAGCTACAATCAGCCCCAGCATTTT,CASRSGQSYNQPQHF
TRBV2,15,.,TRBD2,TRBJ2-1,TGTGCCAGCACTTCGACTGGGTGGGAGGGCAATGAGCAGTTCTTC,CASTSTGWEGNEQFF
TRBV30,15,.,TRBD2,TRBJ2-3,TGTGCCTGGAGTCTAGAGCGGGGGAGCACAGATACGCAGTATTTT,CAWSLERGSTDTQYF
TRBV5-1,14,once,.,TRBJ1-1,TGCGCCAGCAGCTTGGTGGGGGGGAACACTGAAGCTTTCTTT,CASSLVGGNTEAFF
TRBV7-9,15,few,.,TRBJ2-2,TGTGCCAGCAGCTTGAAAAATGCGGGTGACGGGGAGCTGTTTTTT,CASSLKNAGDGELFF
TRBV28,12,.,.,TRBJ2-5,TGTGCCAGCAACGGGAATCAAGAGACCCAGTACTTC,CASNGNQETQYF
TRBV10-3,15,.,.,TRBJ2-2,TGTGCCATCAGATTTGGAGATGCGAACACCGGGGAGCTGTTTTTT,CAIRFGDANTGELFF
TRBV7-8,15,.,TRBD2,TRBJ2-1,TGTGCCAGCAGCTTAGGGGGGGGGAGCGACAATGAGCAGTTCTTC,CASSLGGGSDNEQFF
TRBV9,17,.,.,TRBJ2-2,TGTGCCAGCAGCCCAGGGCTTCTAGCGACCTCCGCCGGGGAGCTGTTTTTT,CASSPGLLATSAGELFF